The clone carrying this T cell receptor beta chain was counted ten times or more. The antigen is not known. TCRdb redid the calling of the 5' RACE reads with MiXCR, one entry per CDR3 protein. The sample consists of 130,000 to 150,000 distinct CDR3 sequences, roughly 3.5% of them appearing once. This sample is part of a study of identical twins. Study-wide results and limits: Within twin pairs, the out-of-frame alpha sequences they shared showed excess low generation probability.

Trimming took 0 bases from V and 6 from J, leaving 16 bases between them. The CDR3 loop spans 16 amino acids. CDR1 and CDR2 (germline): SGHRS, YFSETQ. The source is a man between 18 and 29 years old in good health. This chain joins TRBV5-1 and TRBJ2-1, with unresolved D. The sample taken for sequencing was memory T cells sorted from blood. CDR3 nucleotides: TGCGCCAGCAGCTTGGGTGGAAGCTACTTGGGCAATGAGCAGTTCTTC. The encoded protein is CASSLGGSYLGNEQFF.